This T cell receptor (beta chain) was identified during a study of T cell repertoires in cytomegalovirus infection. Germline lookup yields CDR1 SQVTM and CDR2 ANQGSEA. V shed 4 bases and J shed 2 bases, with 8 bases lying between them. CDR3 length: 13 amino acids. One entry per CDR3 protein, called by TCRdb with MiXCR from the reads. The sample consists of just under 550,000 distinct CDR3 sequences, about a quarter of them appearing once. V and J are TRBV29-1 and TRBJ2-2; tentatively, D is TRBD2 (5 bases). The sequencing input was PBMCs. This receptor was taken from a human donor in good health (CMV status not recorded). Some clones in this sample may be carry-over from other donors' samples. The CDR3 reads CSVVRGNTGELFF. In DNA form, the CDR3 reads TGCAGCGTTGTCCGGGGTAACACCGGGGAGCTGTTTTTT.